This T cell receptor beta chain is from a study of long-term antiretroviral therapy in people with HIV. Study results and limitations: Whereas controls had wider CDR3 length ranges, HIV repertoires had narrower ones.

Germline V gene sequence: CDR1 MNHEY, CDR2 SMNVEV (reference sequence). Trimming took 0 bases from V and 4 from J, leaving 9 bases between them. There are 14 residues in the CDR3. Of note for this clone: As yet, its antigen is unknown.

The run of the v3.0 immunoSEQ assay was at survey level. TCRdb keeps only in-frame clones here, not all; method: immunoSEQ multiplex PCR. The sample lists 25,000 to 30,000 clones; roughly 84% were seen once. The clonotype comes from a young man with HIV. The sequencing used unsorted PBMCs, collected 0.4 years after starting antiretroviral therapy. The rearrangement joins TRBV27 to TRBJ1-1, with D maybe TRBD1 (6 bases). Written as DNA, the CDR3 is TGTGCCAGCAGTTTATCGAAGGGGGGCACTGAAGCTTTCTTT. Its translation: CASSLSKGGTEAFF.